These 10 T cell receptor beta chains were sequenced from one sample in a study of cytomegalovirus exposure and HLA in healthy donors. Amplification used 60 Vbeta primers and 13 Jbeta primers. Produced via immunoSEQ multiplex PCR; TCRdb's table is partial and in-frame only. The sample has roughly 100,000 clones. Sequences were obtained from PBMCs. These receptor sequences come from a man aged 45-65 years in good health and CMV-seropositive.

The V gene is TRBV15, the J gene TRBJ1-1; D ambiguous. The germline V gene has CDR1 LNHNV and CDR2 YYDKDF (reference sequence). Between the trimmed V and J ends, which lost 5 bases and 4 bases, there was a span of 14 bases. CDR3 size: 14 residues. The CDR3 sequence: CATSPLGGSTEAFF. The CDR3, as DNA: TGTGCCACCAGCCCCCTGGGAGGGAGCACTGAAGCTTTCTTT.

The chain links TRBV18 to TRBJ2-5; TRBD2 aligns across 9 bases. This CDR3 comprises 15 residues. Trimming cost V 8 bases and J 7 bases; bases outside gene matches: 14. The germline V gene has CDR1 KGHSH and CDR2 LQKENI. The DNA of the CDR3 is TGTGCCAGCCCCCCACAGGGTAGCGGGGGAGGGACCCAGTACTTC. This encodes CASPPQGSGGGTQYF.

This chain links TRBV4-3 with TRBJ2-1; D not resolved. Germline CDR1 and CDR2: LGHNA and YSLEER. CDR3 length equals 14 residues. V lost 1 base to trimming and J lost 5 bases, with 9 bases between them. CDR3 loop: CASSQAVADNEQFF. The CDR3 DNA reads TGCGCCAGCAGCCAAGCGGTGGCGGACAATGAGCAGTTCTTC.

The CDR3 loop reads CASSTGTGGFRNQPQHF. CDR3 DNA sequence: TGCGCCAGCAGTACCGGGACAGGGGGCTTTCGAAATCAGCCCCAGCATTTT. The rearrangement joins TRBV5-1 to TRBJ1-5; 12 bases map to TRBD1. This CDR3 spans 17 amino acids. Germline-derived CDR1 and CDR2 are SGHRS and YFSETQ. V shed 5 bases, J shed 4 bases, and the junction held 10 bases outside the gene matches.

The chain links TRBV11-3 to TRBJ2-3; 8 bases agree with TRBD1. The V segment lost 4 bases and the J segment 4 bases; nucleotides outside the gene matches: 7. This CDR3 is built from 15 residues. Germline values: CDR1 SGHNT, CDR2 YENEEA. The CDR3 nucleotides are TGTGCCAGCAGCTATAGACAGGGGAATGCAGATACGCAGTATTTT. Translated: CASSYRQGNADTQYF.

The CDR3 DNA is TGTGCCAGCAGTTCGAGGATGAGCTACGAGCAGTACGTC. It specifies CASSSRMSYEQYV. This chain links TRBV6-5 with TRBJ2-7, with D unclear. Trimming removed 4 bases from V and 3 bases from J, with 10 bases in between. CDR1 and CDR2 (germline): MNHEY, SVGAGI. The length of the CDR3 is 13 residues.

The chain uses TRBV7-9 and TRBJ2-7; 10 positions agree with TRBD2. The CDR3 runs 13 residues. Germline values: CDR1 SEHNR, CDR2 FQNEAQ (reference sequence). CDR3 sequence reads: CASSLAGEYEQYV. DNA of the CDR3: TGTGCCAGCAGCCTAGCGGGAGAGTACGAGCAGTACGTC.

V gene TRBV19 combines with J gene TRBJ1-2, with D possibly matching TRBD1 (6 bases). The CDR3 runs to 14 residues. Germline V gene data show CDR1 as LNHDA and CDR2 as SQIVND (reference sequence). Deletions cut 7 bases from V and 4 bases from J, with 16 bases between. The CDR3, as DNA: TGTGCCAGTACCCCACTCACAGGGTCCTATGGCTACACCTTC. Translated, it gives CASTPLTGSYGYTF.

The chain couples TRBV7-2 to TRBJ2-3; tentative D call: TRBD2 (5 bases). Germline assignment: CDR1 SGHTA and CDR2 FQGNSA. Deletions cut 5 bases from V and 5 bases from J, with 11 bases between. The CDR3 sequence is 13 residues long. The CDR3 nucleotides are TGTGCCAGCAGCCAAGATCGGGGAGATACGCAGTATTTT. Its protein is CASSQDRGDTQYF.

J is TRBJ2-1 and V is TRBV4-2; TRBD2 aligns across 7 bases. The V and J ends lost 0 bases and 9 bases, in that order; junction bases with no gene match: 14. The CDR3 totals 17 residues. CDR1 LGHNA and CDR2 YNFKEQ come from the germline V gene. CDR3 DNA sequence: TGTGCCAGCAGCCAAGATTATGCGGGAGCAGGTCCACGTGAGCAGTTCTTC. This sequence encodes CASSQDYAGAGPREQFF.